This T cell receptor beta chain was documented in a study of cytomegalovirus exposure and HLA in healthy donors. General study points: Follow-up analysis later connected one missense variant in DCLRE1C with trimming of TCR beta V- and J-genes. Many donors shared some public TCRs, even though most TCR sequences were rare.

This clone has just one count. Its antigen remains unidentified. The PCR was carried out with 60 Vbeta primers and 13 Jbeta primers. As originally analysed: Approximately 87 million unique TCR beta chains, some 11 million shared, were counted in a later analysis. Repertoires were generated with immunoSEQ multiplex PCR, while TCRdb's copy carries only in-frame clones and drops some. V, J and clone size derive from that table, while D and trimming were established from the DNA sequence. This table holds 95,000 to 100,000 clones, roughly 80% found once. The material sequenced was PBMCs. The sequence came from a man aged 40-50 years in good health and CMV-seronegative.

For the CDR3, the DNA is TGTGCCACAACAGGGCAAGATAGCTACGAGCAGTACTTC. It is translated as CATTGQDSYEQYF. The chain uses TRBV2 and TRBJ2-7; D may be TRBD1 (6 bases). The CDR3 consists of 13 residues. Germline loops: CDR1 SNHLY, CDR2 FYNNEI. Between the trimmed V and J ends, which lost 10 bases and 3 bases, there was a span of 16 bases.